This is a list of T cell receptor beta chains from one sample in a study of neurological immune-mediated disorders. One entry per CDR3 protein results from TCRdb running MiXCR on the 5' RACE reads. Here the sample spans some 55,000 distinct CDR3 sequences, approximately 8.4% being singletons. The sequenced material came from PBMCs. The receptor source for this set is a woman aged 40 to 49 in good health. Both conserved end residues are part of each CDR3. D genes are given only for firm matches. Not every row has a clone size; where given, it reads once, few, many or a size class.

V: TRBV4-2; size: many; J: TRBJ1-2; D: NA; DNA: TGTGCCAGCAGCCAAGATGGATCAGGAGCGGGGGGCTACACCTTC; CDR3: CASSQDGSGAGGYTF
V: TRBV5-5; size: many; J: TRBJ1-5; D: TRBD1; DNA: TGTGCCAGCAGCCCCGGGACAGGCCCTTATAGCAATCAGCCCCAGCATTTT; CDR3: CASSPGTGPYSNQPQHF
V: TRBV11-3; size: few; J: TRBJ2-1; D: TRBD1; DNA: TGTGCCAGCAGCTCCGACAGGGTGGCCTACAATGAGCAGTTCTTC; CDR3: CASSSDRVAYNEQFF
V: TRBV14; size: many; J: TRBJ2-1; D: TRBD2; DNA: TGTGCCAGCAGCCAAGATCGCGGGAGGTCCTACAATGAGCAGTTCTTC; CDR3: CASSQDRGRSYNEQFF
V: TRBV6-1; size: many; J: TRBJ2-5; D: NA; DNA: TGTGCCAGCTTGGGGGTCCAAGAGACCCAGTACTTC; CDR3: CASLGVQETQYF
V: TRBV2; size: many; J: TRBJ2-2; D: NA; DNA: TGTGCCAGCAGTGAACTACAGGGTAACACCGGGGAGCTGTTTTTT; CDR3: CASSELQGNTGELFF
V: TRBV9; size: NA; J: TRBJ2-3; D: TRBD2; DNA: TGTGCCAGCAGCGCCCCCGGGACTAGCGGCGTCACAGATACGCAGTATTTT; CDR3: CASSAPGTSGVTDTQYF
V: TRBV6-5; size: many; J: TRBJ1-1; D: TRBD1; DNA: TGTGCCAGCAGTTATGAGGGCAGGGGGACTGAAGCTTTCTTT; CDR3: CASSYEGRGTEAFF
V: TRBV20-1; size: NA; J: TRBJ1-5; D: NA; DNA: TGCAGTGCTAGAGATTTCCATTCCAATAGCAATCAGCCCCAGCATTTT; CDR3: CSARDFHSNSNQPQHF
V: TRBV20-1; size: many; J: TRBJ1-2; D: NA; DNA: TGCAGTGCTAGTCCTACACAAGCCTATGGCTACACCTTC; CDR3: CSASPTQAYGYTF
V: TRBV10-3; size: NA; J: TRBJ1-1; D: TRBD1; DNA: TGTGCCATCAGTCAGGGACAGGCGAACACTGAAGCTTTCTTT; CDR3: CAISQGQANTEAFF
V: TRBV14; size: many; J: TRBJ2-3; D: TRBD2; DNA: TGTGCCAGCAGCCGTAGCGGGCGAACAGATACGCAGTATTTT; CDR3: CASSRSGRTDTQYF
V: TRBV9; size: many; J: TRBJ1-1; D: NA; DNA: TGTGCCAGCAGACCGGGACTCGCGAACACTGAAGCTTTCTTT; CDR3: CASRPGLANTEAFF
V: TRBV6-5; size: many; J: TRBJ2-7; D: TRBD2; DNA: TGTGCCAGCAGTTACCGGCTAGCGGGAGTCCACGAGCAGTACTTC; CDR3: CASSYRLAGVHEQYF
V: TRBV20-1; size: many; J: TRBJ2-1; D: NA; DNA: TGCAGTGGGGAAGTAAGGGGTGAGCAGTTCTTC; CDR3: CSGEVRGEQFF
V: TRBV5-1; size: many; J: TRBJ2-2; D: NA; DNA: TGCGCCAGCAGCCTGAGCCTAGCCGCGAACACCGGGGAGCTGTTTTTT; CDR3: CASSLSLAANTGELFF
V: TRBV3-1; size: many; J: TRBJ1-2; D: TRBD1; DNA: TGTGCCAGCAGCCAAGGAGGACAGGGAGGTGGTTGGTTGGGCTATGGCTACACCTTC; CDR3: CASSQGGQGGGWLGYGYTF
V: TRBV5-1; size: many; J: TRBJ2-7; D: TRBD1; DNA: TGCGCCAGCAGCCCCAGGACAGGTTTTGGTTACGAGCAGTACTTC; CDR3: CASSPRTGFGYEQYF
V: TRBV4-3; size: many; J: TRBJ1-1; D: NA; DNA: TGCGCCAGCAGCCAAGATAGGACCACTGAAGCTTTCTTT; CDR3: CASSQDRTTEAFF
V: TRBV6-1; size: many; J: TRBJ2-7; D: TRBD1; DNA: TGTGCCATAGGGACAGGGGGCTGGGAGCAGTACTTC; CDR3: CAIGTGGWEQYF
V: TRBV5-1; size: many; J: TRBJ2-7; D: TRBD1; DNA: TGCGCCACCAAGACGGAAGGGACAGCGTACGAGCAGTACTTC; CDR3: CATKTEGTAYEQYF
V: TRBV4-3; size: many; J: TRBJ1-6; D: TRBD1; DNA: TGCGCCAGCAGCCAAGTCAGGACAGGGGAGGAACCCCTCCACTTT; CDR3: CASSQVRTGEEPLHF
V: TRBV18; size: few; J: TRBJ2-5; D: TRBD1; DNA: TGTGCCAGCTCACCGAGGACAGGGCGCGAGACCCAGTACTTC; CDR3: CASSPRTGRETQYF
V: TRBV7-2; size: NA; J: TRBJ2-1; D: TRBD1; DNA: TGTGCCAGCAGCTCCGGACAGGGGCGGCATGAGCAGTTCTTC; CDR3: CASSSGQGRHEQFF
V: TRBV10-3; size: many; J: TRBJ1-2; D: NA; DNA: TGTGCCATCAGTGAAGGACAGCCCTATGGCTACACCTTC; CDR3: CAISEGQPYGYTF
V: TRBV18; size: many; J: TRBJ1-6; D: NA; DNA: TGTGCCAGCTCACCCGCGACCGGGGACTATAATTCACCCCTCCACTTT; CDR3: CASSPATGDYNSPLHF
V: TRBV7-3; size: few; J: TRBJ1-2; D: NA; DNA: TGTGCCAGCAGCTCGAGCCCCAACTATGGCTACACCTTC; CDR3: CASSSSPNYGYTF
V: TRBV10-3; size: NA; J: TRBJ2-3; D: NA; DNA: TGTGCCATTCGAGGAGAATACGGCACAGATACGCAGTATTTT; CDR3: CAIRGEYGTDTQYF
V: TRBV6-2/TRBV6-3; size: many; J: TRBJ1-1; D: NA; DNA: TGTGCCAGCAGTTACTACCGGACAGCCCTTGAAGCTTTCTTT; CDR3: CASSYYRTALEAFF
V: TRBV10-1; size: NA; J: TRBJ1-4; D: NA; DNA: TGCGCCAGCAGTGAGACAACAGCGGCAACTAATGAAAAACTGTTTTTT; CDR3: CASSETTAATNEKLFF
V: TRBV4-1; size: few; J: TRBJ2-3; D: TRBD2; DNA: TGCGCCAGCAGCCAAGCCCTAGGGCTAGCGGCAGATACGCAGTATTTT; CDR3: CASSQALGLAADTQYF
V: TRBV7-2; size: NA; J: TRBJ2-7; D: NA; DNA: TGTGCCAGCAACCTAAGCAGGGGTATTGGGGGAGGGAGCACCTACGAGCAGTACTTC; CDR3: CASNLSRGIGGGSTYEQYF
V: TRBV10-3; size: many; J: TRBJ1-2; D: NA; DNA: TGTGCCATCAGTGGCCGAGAGGGATCAGATGGCTACACCTTC; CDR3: CAISGREGSDGYTF
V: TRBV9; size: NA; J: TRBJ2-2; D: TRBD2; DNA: TGTGCCAGCAGCGCCTACGGGGGGGCCGGGGAGCTGTTTTTT; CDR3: CASSAYGGAGELFF
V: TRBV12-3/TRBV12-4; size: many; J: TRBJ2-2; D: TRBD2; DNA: TGTGCCAGCAGTTTCCGGGGGGTGAACACCGGGGAGCTGTTTTTT; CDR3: CASSFRGVNTGELFF
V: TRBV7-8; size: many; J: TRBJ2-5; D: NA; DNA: TGTGCCAGCAGCTCGATGATGGGACGGACCCAAGAGACCCAGTACTTC; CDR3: CASSSMMGRTQETQYF
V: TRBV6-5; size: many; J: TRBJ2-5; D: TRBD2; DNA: TGTGCCAGCAGTCAGGGACTAGCACAAGAGACCCAGTACTTC; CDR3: CASSQGLAQETQYF
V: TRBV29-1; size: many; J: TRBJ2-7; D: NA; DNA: TGCAGCGTTGTAGATACCTACGAGCAGTACTTC; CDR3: CSVVDTYEQYF
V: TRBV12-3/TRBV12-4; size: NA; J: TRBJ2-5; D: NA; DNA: TGTGCCAGCAGTCCTCTTATCTACAGACCCCAAGAGACCCAGTACTTC; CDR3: CASSPLIYRPQETQYF
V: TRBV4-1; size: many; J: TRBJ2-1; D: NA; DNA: TGCGCCAGCAGCCAAGTTCAGCTCAATGAGCAGTTCTTC; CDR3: CASSQVQLNEQFF
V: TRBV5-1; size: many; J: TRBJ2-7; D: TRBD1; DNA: TGCGCCAGCAGCCCCGACAGGGGGGGGTCAGAGCAGTACTTC; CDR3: CASSPDRGGSEQYF
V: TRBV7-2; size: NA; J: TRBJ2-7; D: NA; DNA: TGTGCCAGCAGCTTAGAGGGGCAGTACAACGAGCAGTACTTC; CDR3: CASSLEGQYNEQYF
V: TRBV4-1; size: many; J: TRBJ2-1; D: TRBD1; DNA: TGCGCCAGCAGCCAAGAGTTTGGGGGACAGGGGATCTTC; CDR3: CASSQEFGGQGIF
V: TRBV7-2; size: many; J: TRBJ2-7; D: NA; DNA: TGTGCCAGCAGCCGCGCCGGGGGGCCCTACGAGCAGTACTTC; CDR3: CASSRAGGPYEQYF
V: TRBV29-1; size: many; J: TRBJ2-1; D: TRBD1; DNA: TGCAGCGTTACTCGACAGGGGCAGGATGAGCAGTTCTTC; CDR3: CSVTRQGQDEQFF
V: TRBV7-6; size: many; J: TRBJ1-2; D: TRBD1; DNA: TGTGCCAGCAGACCTAGGACAGGGCCAATCGGGGGCTACACCTTC; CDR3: CASRPRTGPIGGYTF
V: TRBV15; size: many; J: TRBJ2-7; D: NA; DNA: TGTGCCACCAGCAGAGTCAGGGGTTCCTACGAGCAGTACTTC; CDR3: CATSRVRGSYEQYF
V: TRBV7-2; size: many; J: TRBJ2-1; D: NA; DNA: TGTGCCAGCAGCACAGCCGCCGGGACCCTAGCAGTGGGGGGCTCCTACAATGAGCAGTTCTTC; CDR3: CASSTAAGTLAVGGSYNEQFF
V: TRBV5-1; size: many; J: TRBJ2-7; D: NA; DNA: TGCGCCAGCAGCTTTACCGGGTCAGTCTACGAGCAGTACTTC; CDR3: CASSFTGSVYEQYF
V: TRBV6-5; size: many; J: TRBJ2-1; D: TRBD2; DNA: TGTGCCAGCAAGGCAGCGGGGTTATCCTACAATGAGCAGTTCTTC; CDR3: CASKAAGLSYNEQFF
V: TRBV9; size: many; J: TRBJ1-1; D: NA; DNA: TGTGCCAGCAGCGTTACCTGGGGGGTCAACACTGAAGCTTTCTTT; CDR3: CASSVTWGVNTEAFF
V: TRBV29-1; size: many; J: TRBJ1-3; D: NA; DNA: TGCAGCGCTAGGCGGGGAACTGGTGGAAACACCATATATTTT; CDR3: CSARRGTGGNTIYF